These T cell receptor beta chains were read from a single sample in a study of cytomegalovirus exposure and HLA in healthy donors. The assay was immunoSEQ multiplex PCR, and TCRdb's table has in-frame clones only and misses some. Among under 95,000 clones listed, around 90% were seen once. Material: PBMCs. These receptors came from a man under 40 in good health and CMV-seronegative. The CDR3 runs from the conserved cysteine through the conserved F or W. Each record gives: CDR3 length, V gene, clone size, J gene, D gene, CDR3 DNA, CDR3 protein. The D gene is left open where the match is weak. Not all rows give a size; the values are once, few, many and, for expanded clones, a class.

14	TRBV5-1	once	TRBJ1-4	NA	TGCGCCAGCAGCTTGTTGCCAGGGGATGAAAAACTGTTTTTT	CASSLLPGDEKLFF
15	TRBV27	NA	TRBJ2-7	NA	TGTGCCAGCAGTTTATTAGGCAGGAAGAGGGACGAGCAGTACTTC	CASSLLGRKRDEQYF
17	TRBV4-1	NA	TRBJ1-3	NA	TGCGCCAGCAGCCGGATTTCAGGGTCGTTTAATGGAAACACCATATATTTT	CASSRISGSFNGNTIYF
16	TRBV28	NA	TRBJ2-5	NA	TGTGCCAGCAGTTTGGGTTTCCAGGGGTCCCAAGAGACCCAGTACTTC	CASSLGFQGSQETQYF
13	TRBV19	once	TRBJ2-7	TRBD1	TGTGCCAGTAGTGGGGACAGGGCGGAAGAGCAGTACTTC	CASSGDRAEEQYF
15	TRBV14	NA	TRBJ2-2	NA	TGTGCCAGCAGCCAAGCGGTCACTAGTCGCGGGGAGCTGTTTTTT	CASSQAVTSRGELFF
14	TRBV27	NA	TRBJ1-3	NA	TGTGCCAGCAGTTTATACAGGCACGGGAACACCATATATTTT	CASSLYRHGNTIYF
16	TRBV5-1	NA	TRBJ2-3	TRBD2	TGCGCCAGCAGCTTCGGACTAGCGGGAAGCACAGATACGCAGTATTTT	CASSFGLAGSTDTQYF
13	TRBV11-2	NA	TRBJ2-2	TRBD1	TGTGCCAGCAGCGCGGACAGGACCGGGGAGCTGTTTTTT	CASSADRTGELFF
15	TRBV4-2	NA	TRBJ2-3	TRBD2	TGTGCCAGCAGCTTCGGGGGGGGTGTGGCAGATACGCAGTATTTT	CASSFGGGVADTQYF
15	TRBV5-4	NA	TRBJ1-5	NA	TGTGCCAGCAGCTTGGCCCCAGGGGGCAATCAGCCCCAGCATTTT	CASSLAPGGNQPQHF
12	TRBV19	NA	TRBJ1-2	NA	TGTGCCAGTAGTGAACAGGGCTATGGCTACACCTTC	CASSEQGYGYTF
13	TRBV10-3	NA	TRBJ1-1	NA	TGTGCCATCAACCAGGGAGGGGACACTGAAGCTTTCTTT	CAINQGGDTEAFF
14	TRBV14	NA	TRBJ2-2	TRBD2	TGTGCCAGCAGGGGGACTATCGGCACCGGGGAGCTGTTTTTT	CASRGTIGTGELFF
16	TRBV7-2	NA	TRBJ2-3	NA	TGTGCCAGCAGCTTAAACGGCGGAACTAGCACAGATACGCAGTATTTT	CASSLNGGTSTDTQYF
16	TRBV18	NA	TRBJ2-7	TRBD2	TGTGCCAGCTCACCCTGGGAAGCGGGAGACATCTACGAGCAGTACTTC	CASSPWEAGDIYEQYF
13	TRBV5-8	NA	TRBJ1-1	NA	TGTGCCAGCAGCCCGCTGCCGGGAATTGGAGCTTTCTTT	CASSPLPGIGAFF
17	TRBV10-3	NA	TRBJ2-7	TRBD2	TGTGCCATCAGTGAGAATAAAGTGAGGGCGGGAGGCTACGAGCAGTACTTC	CAISENKVRAGGYEQYF
13	TRBV7-9	NA	TRBJ1-1	NA	TGTGCCAGCAGCTTGGACATGAACACTGAAGCTTTCTTT	CASSLDMNTEAFF
14	TRBV28	NA	TRBJ2-7	NA	TGTGCCAGCAGTTTGCATGCAGGGGGGACCGAGCAGTACTTC	CASSLHAGGTEQYF
12	TRBV7-2	NA	TRBJ2-3	TRBD1	TGTGCCAGCAGCCCAGGGGGCGGTGTGGAGTATTTT	CASSPGGGVEYF
18	TRBV9	NA	TRBJ1-2	NA	TGTGCCAGCAGCGTAGAGGTGACAGCCTTCCACTTTAACTATGGCTACACCTTC	CASSVEVTAFHFNYGYTF
12	TRBV28	NA	TRBJ1-2	NA	TGTGCCAGCAGCTCAAGTCTTCGGGGCTACACCTTC	CASSSSLRGYTF
14	TRBV5-8	NA	TRBJ2-2	NA	TGTGCCAGCAGCTTGGATACGAACACCGGGGAGCTGTTTTTT	CASSLDTNTGELFF
16	TRBV30	NA	TRBJ1-1	TRBD1	TGTGCCTGGAGTGTAATTTGGGGACAGGGGTACACTGAAGCTTTCTTT	CAWSVIWGQGYTEAFF
16	TRBV6-4	NA	TRBJ2-1	TRBD2	TGTGCCAGCAGTGACTCAGCTAGCGGGGGAAGTCATGAGCAGTTCTTC	CASSDSASGGSHEQFF
15	TRBV28	NA	TRBJ2-1	TRBD2	TGTGCCAGCAGTGAAGGGAGGGAAACAATAAATGAGCAGTTCTTC	CASSEGRETINEQFF
15	TRBV10-3	NA	TRBJ1-1	NA	TGTGCCATCAGTGAGTCAACCGTGCGATCCACTGAAGCTTTCTTT	CAISESTVRSTEAFF
13	TRBV28	NA	TRBJ2-3	NA	TGTGCCAGCAGTGATCGAGGGGGAGATACGCAGTATTTT	CASSDRGGDTQYF
13	TRBV7-2	NA	TRBJ1-2	TRBD1	TGTGCCAGCAGCTTAGGACAGGGCCGGGGCTACACCTTC	CASSLGQGRGYTF
15	TRBV5-6	NA	TRBJ1-6	TRBD1	TGTGCCAGCAGCTCAGGGACAGGGGTTAATTCACCCCTCCACTTT	CASSSGTGVNSPLHF